This TCR beta chain was sequenced for a study of blood T cell repertoires in COVID-19. CDR3 length: 15 amino acids. CDR1 MNHEY and CDR2 SMNVEV come from the germline V gene (reference sequence). V lost 6 bases to trimming and J lost 4 bases, with 16 bases between them. TCRdb's copy holds only in-frame clones and misses some; the assay was immunoSEQ multiplex PCR. Of about 280,000 clones listed, 70% to 90% are singletons. This receptor was taken from a man in his forties or fifties with active or convalescent COVID-19. Specimen: peripheral blood. This chain links TRBV27 with TRBJ2-1, with D possibly being TRBD2 (6 bases). CDR3 coding DNA: TGTGCCAGCAGGTTGGGTGCGGGAAGTTACAATGAGCAGTTCTTC. Its protein product is CASRLGAGSYNEQFF.